These 11 T cell receptor beta chains came from one sample sequenced in a study of T cell responses to AZD1222 COVID-19 vaccine. Clones were read by immunoSEQ multiplex PCR, and TCRdb kept only the in-frame ones, dropping some. The table records about 130,000 clones, 80% to 95% of them present only once. Sample: peripheral blood, taken on day 0 of AZD1222 vaccination. Receptors were obtained from an adult in good health.

The chain joins TRBV4-1 to TRBJ1-1; D uncertain. Trimming took 5 bases from V and 0 from J, leaving 7 bases between them. The CDR3 extends over 13 amino acids. CDR1 and CDR2 (germline): MGHRA, YSYEKL. CDR3 sequence reads: CASSESMNTEAFF. As DNA, the CDR3 is TGCGCCAGCAGCGAGAGTATGAACACTGAAGCTTTCTTT.

This clone was observed a few times. The J gene is TRBJ2-2, the V gene TRBV29-1, with a weak D call TRBD1 (5 bases). V was trimmed by 4 bases and J by 7 bases, leaving 13 bases between them. This CDR3 comprises 13 residues. The germline gives CDR1 SQVTM, CDR2 ANQGSEA. The CDR3 sequence: CSVAVTTGGELFF. The CDR3 DNA reads TGCAGCGTTGCGGTGACAACAGGCGGGGAGCTGTTTTTT.

The gene calls are TRBV27 and TRBJ2-1, with a tentative D call TRBD1 (7 bases). V gave up 2 bases and J gave up 0 bases, with 17 bases separating them. Germline CDR1 and CDR2: MNHEY and SMNVEV (reference sequence). The CDR3 sequence is 18 residues long. CDR3 sequence (DNA): TGTGCCAGCAGTTTACTTACGAGGCGGGACAGCTCCTACAATGAGCAGTTCTTC. It yields the protein CASSLLTRRDSSYNEQFF.

The chain carries TRBV7-2 and TRBJ1-1, with a possible D match to TRBD1 (5 bases). V was cut by 6 bases and J by 0 bases, with 17 bases left in between. CDR3 size: 16 residues. CDR1 is SGHTA, CDR2 FQGNSA, per germline. CDR3 nucleotides: TGTGCCAGCAGATTCCGGGTCCCGGACATGAACACTGAAGCTTTCTTT. As protein: CASRFRVPDMNTEAFF.

The CDR3 region is CASTRTGTGDEQFF. The CDR3 DNA follows: TGTGCCAGCACCCGGACAGGGACGGGGGATGAGCAGTTCTTC. The chain joins TRBV27 to TRBJ2-1, with 8 bases identical to TRBD1. The germline V gene has CDR1 MNHEY and CDR2 SMNVEV (reference sequence). The CDR3 totals 14 residues. The V segment lost 7 bases and the J segment 8 bases; nucleotides outside the gene matches: 10.

This rearrangement joins TRBV11-3 to TRBJ2-3; TRBD1 aligns across 7 bases. The CDR3 runs to 15 residues. J was trimmed by 5 bases and V by 3 bases; bases with no gene match: 8. Germline V gene data show CDR1 as SGHNT and CDR2 as YENEEA. CDR3 coding DNA: TGTGCCAGCAGCTTGACAGGGAAGTACCTAGATACGCAGTATTTT. Translating gives CASSLTGKYLDTQYF.

V gene TRBV27 combines with J gene TRBJ2-1; D possibly corresponds to TRBD2 (5 bases). This CDR3 region has 14 residues. From germline, CDR1 is MNHEY and CDR2 SMNVEV (reference sequence). V lost 3 bases and J lost 0, with 6 bases in between. The CDR3 DNA sequence: TGTGCCAGCAGTTTCGGGGACTCCTACAATGAGCAGTTCTTC. Amino acids: CASSFGDSYNEQFF.

The V call is TRBV27, the J call TRBJ2-2; 10 positions match TRBD1. The CDR3 is made up of 15 amino acids. V lost 6 bases, J lost 5 bases, and 6 bases stayed unmatched. The V gene's germline CDR1 is MNHEY and CDR2 SMNVEV (reference sequence). The CDR3 here is CASRLRDRGTGELFF. In DNA form, the CDR3 reads TGTGCCAGCAGACTCCGGGACAGGGGAACCGGGGAGCTGTTTTTT.

The chain links TRBV19 to TRBJ1-1, with a tentative D call TRBD1 (5 bases). Trimming took 1 base from V and 3 from J, leaving 9 bases between them. Germline V CDR1 and CDR2: LNHDA, SQIVND (reference sequence). The CDR3 contains 14 residues. The CDR3 spells CASSIVETDTEAFF. The CDR3 nucleotides are TGTGCCAGTAGTATAGTGGAGACAGACACTGAAGCTTTCTTT.

The gene calls are TRBV19 and TRBJ1-2; unclear D gene. The CDR3 is 12 amino acids. Trimming took 9 bases from V and 4 from J, leaving 12 bases between them. CDR1 is LNHDA, CDR2 SQIVND, per germline (reference sequence). Written as DNA, the CDR3 is TGTGCCAGCTCGAGGGATGCCTATGGCTACACCTTC. Residues: CASSRDAYGYTF.

V is TRBV28 and J is TRBJ1-1; D ambiguous. Germline assignment: CDR1 MDHEN and CDR2 SYDVKM. Deletions cut 7 bases from V and 7 bases from J, with 22 bases between. The CDR3 has 15 residues. CDR3 region: CASTQYVRAVDEAFF. In DNA, the CDR3 is TGTGCCAGCACCCAATACGTTAGGGCCGTTGATGAAGCTTTCTTT.